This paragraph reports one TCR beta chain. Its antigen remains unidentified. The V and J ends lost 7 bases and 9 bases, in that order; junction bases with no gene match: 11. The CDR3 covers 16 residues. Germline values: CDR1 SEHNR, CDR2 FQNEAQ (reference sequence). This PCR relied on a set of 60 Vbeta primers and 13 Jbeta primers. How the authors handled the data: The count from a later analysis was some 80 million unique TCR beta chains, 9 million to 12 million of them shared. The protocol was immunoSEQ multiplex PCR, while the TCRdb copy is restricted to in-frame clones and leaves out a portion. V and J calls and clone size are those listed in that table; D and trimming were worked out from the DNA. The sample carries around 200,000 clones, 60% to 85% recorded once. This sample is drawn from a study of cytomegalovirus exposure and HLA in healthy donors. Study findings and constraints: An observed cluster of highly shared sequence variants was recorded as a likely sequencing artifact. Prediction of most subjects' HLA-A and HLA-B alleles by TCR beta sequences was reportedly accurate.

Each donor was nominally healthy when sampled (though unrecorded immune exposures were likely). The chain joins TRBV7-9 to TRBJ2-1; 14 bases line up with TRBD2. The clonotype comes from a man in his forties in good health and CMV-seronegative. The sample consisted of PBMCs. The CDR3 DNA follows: TGTGCCAGCACCTTCCCGACTAGCGGGAGGGCCGGTGAGCAGTTCTTC. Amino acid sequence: CASTFPTSGRAGEQFF.